The sample holds many counts of the clone carrying this T cell receptor (beta chain). Its antigen is currently unknown. The study excluded patients with uncontrolled infection, other autoimmune disease, pregnancy or lactation. This sample is part of a study of T cells in Graves' hyperthyroidism and ophthalmopathy. Study-level points and caveats: Blood also held most thyroid clonotypes expanded beyond 0.001.

Using RNA transcripts as the source, TCR beta CDR3 regions were amplified. First-round RT-PCR of the TCR CDR3 relied on the HTBI primer set. Via MiXCR, TCRdb re-called the multiplex PCR reads, giving one row per CDR3 protein. Seen here are approximately 640,000 distinct CDR3 sequences, about a sixth observed once, and the top ten hold approximately 3.8%. CDR1 and CDR2 from the germline V gene are MDHEN and SYDVKM. The CDR3 extends over 15 amino acids. The V gene lost 4 bases and the J gene lost 0 bases, with 12 bases spanning the gap. The sequencing sample was made of blood. This clonotype was sampled from a woman under 40 with Graves' hyperthyroidism. V and J are TRBV28 and TRBJ1-1; D unresolved. The CDR3 loop reads CASSWSPTVNTEAFF. CDR3 nucleotides: TGTGCCAGCAGTTGGTCTCCGACGGTGAACACTGAAGCTTTCTTT.